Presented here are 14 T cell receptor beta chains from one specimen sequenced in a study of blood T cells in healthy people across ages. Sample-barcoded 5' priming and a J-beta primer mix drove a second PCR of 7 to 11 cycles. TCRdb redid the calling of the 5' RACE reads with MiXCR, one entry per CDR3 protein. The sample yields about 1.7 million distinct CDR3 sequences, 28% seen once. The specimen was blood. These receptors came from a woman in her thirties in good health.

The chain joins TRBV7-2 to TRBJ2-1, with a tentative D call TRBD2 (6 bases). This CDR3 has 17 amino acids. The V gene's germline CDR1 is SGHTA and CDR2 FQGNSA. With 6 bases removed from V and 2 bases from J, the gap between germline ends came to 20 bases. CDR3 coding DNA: TGTGCCAGCAGAGAGCGAGAGACTAGTGGGCCCTACAATGAGCAGTTCTTC. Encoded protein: CASRERETSGPYNEQFF. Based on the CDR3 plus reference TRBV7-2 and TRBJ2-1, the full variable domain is GAGVSQSPSNKVTEKGKDVELRCDPISGHTALYWYRQSLGQGLEFLIYFQGNSAPDKSGLPSDRFSAERTGGSVSTLTIQRTQQEDSAVYLCASRERETSGPYNEQFFGPGTRLTVL.

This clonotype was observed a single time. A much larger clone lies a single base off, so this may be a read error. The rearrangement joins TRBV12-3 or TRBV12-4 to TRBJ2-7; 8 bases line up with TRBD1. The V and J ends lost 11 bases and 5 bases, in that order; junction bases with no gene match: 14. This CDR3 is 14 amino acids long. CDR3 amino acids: CAGTRRGQANEQYF. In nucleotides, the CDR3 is TGTGCCGGCACCCGCAGGGGACAGGCTAACGAGCAGTACTTC.

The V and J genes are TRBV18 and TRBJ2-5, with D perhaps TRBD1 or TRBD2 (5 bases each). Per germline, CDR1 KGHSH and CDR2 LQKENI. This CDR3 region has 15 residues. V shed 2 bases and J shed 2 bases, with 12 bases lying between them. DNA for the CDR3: TGTGCCAGCTCACCAACGTCGGGGCTTCAAGAGACCCAGTACTTC. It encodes CASSPTSGLQETQYF.

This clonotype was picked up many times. The CDR3 region has the DNA TGCGCCAGCCGCCACCCAGGACAGGGTAATGGCTACACCTTC. Its protein is CASRHPGQGNGYTF. The chain uses TRBV5-1 and TRBJ1-2; 8 bases match TRBD1. Trimming took 7 bases from V and 6 from J; bases not matched to a gene: 11. Germline V gene data show CDR1 as SGHRS and CDR2 as YFSETQ. This CDR3 comprises 14 residues.

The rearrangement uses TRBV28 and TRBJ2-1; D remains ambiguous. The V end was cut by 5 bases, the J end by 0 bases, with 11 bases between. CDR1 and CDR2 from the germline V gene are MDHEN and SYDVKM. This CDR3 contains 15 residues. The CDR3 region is CASSPTWTSYNEQFF. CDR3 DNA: TGTGCCAGCAGTCCGACTTGGACCTCCTACAATGAGCAGTTCTTC.

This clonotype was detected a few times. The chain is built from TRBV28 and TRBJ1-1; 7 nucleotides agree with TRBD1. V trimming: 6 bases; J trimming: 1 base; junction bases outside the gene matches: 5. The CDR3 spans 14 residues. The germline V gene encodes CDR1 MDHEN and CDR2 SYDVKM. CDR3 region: CASRPDRRNTEAFF. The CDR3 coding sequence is TGTGCCAGCAGGCCGGACAGGAGGAACACTGAAGCTTTCTTT.

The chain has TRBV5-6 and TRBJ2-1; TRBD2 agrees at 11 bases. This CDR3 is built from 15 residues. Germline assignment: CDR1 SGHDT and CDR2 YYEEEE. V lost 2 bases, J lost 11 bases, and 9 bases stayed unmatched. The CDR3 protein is CASSLRLAGKDQQFF. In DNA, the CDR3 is TGTGCCAGCAGCTTACGACTAGCGGGAAAGGATCAGCAGTTCTTC.

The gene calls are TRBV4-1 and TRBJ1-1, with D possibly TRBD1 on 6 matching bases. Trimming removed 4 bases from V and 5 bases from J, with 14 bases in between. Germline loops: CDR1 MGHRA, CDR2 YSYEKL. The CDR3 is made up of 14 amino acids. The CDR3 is CASSRETGNTEAFF. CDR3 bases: TGCGCCAGCAGCCGAGAAACAGGGAATACTGAAGCTTTCTTT.

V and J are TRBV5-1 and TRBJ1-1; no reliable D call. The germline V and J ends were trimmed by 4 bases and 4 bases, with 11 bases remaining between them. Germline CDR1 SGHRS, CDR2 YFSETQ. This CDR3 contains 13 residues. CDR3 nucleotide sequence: TGCGCCAGCAGCCCAATCGGAGCCACTGAAGCTTTCTTT. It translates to CASSPIGATEAFF. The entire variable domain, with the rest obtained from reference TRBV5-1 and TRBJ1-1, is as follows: KAGVTQTPRYLIKTRGQQVTLSCSPISGHRSVSWYQQTPGQGLQFLFEYFSETQRNKGNFPGRFSGRQFSNSRSEMNVSTLELGDSALYLCASSPIGATEAFFGQGTRLTVV.

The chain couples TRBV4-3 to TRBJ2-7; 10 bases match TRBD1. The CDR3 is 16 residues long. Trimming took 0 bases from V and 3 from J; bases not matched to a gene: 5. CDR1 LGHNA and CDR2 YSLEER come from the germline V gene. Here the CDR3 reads CASSQEPGTGVYEQYF. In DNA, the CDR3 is TGCGCCAGCAGCCAAGAGCCCGGGACAGGGGTCTACGAGCAGTACTTC.

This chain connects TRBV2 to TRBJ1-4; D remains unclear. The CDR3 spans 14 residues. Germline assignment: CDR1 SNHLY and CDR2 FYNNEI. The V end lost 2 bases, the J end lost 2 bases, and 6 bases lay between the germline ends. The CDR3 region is CASSERWTNEKLFF. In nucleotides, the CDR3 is TGTGCCAGCAGTGAAAGGTGGACTAATGAAAAACTGTTTTTT.

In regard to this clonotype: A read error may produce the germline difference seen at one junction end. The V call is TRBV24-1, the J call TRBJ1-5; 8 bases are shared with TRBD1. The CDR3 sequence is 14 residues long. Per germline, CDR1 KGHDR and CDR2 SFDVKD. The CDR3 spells CATRDSGGHQPQHF. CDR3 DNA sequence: TGTGCCACCAGGGATTCAGGGGGCCATCAGCCCCAGCATTTT.

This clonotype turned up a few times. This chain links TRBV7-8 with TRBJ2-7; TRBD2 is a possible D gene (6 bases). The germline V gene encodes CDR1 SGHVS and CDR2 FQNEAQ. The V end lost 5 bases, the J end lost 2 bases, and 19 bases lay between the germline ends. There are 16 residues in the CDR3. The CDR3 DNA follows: TGTGCCAGCAGCGGGGGGTTTTCACCTTCTCCCTACGAGCAGTACTTC. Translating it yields CASSGGFSPSPYEQYF.

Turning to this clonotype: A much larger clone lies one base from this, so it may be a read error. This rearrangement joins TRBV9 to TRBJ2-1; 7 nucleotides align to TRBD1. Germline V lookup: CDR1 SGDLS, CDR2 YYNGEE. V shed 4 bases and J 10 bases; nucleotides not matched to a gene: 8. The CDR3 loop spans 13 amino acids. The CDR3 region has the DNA TGTGCCAGCAGCTCCCACGACAGGGACGAGCAGTTCTTC. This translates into CASSSHDRDEQFF. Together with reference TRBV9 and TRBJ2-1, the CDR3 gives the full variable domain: DSGVTQTPKHLITATGQRVTLRCSPRSGDLSVYWYQQSLDQGLQFLIQYYNGEERAKGNILERFSAQQFPDLHSELNLSSLELGDSALYFCASSSHDRDEQFFGPGTRLTVL.